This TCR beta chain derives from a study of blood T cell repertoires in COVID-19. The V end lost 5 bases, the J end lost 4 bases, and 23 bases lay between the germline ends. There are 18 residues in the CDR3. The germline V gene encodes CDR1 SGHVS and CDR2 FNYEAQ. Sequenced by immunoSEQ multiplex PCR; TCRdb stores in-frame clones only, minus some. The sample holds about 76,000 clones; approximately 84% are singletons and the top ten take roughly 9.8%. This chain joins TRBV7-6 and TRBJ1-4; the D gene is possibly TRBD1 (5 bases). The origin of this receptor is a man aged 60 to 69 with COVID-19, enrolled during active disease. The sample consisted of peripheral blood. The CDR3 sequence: CASSAKIDNRKGNEKLFF. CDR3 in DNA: TGTGCCAGCAGCGCGAAGATAGACAACAGGAAGGGTAATGAAAAACTGTTTTTT.